This T cell receptor beta chain was sequenced during a study of response to subunit inactivated influenza vaccine. The study, taken as a whole, reports: The authors suggested that few new T cells are recruited per seasonal influenza vaccination.

This clonotype has a handful of counts. Its antigen is not identified. MiXCR, run by TCRdb on the RT-PCR reads, gives a single entry per CDR3 protein. The sample lists hundreds of thousands of distinct CDR3 sequences; 12% were seen once. The V end was cut by 4 bases, the J end by 0 bases, with 18 bases between. The CDR3 length is 17 residues. Germline loops: CDR1 SGHKS, CDR2 YYEKEE (reference sequence). The clonotype originates from a man aged 45-65 years who received an inactivated influenza vaccine. This chain links TRBV5-5 with TRBJ2-3; no clear D gene. The source was non-naive T cells sorted from PBMCs, collected 14 to 15 days before vaccination. The CDR3 sequence: CASSPIIRHSSTDTQYF. The DNA for the CDR3 is TGTGCCAGCAGCCCAATAATTCGACATTCTAGCACAGATACGCAGTATTTT.